These T cell receptor beta chains were read from a single sample in a study of blood T cell repertoires in COVID-19. Profiled with immunoSEQ multiplex PCR; TCRdb holds only in-frame clones, not every one. The sample has roughly 250,000 clones; roughly 82% are singletons. The sample taken for sequencing was peripheral blood. The source of these receptors is a woman older than 75 with active or convalescent COVID-19. Each CDR3 is given with its conserved first and last residue. The D gene is left open where the match is weak. Rows give clone size only sometimes, using once, few, many, or a class for an expanded clone.

CDR3 protein: CASSLQDRGYNSPLHF
CDR3 DNA: TGTGCCAGCAGTTTACAGGACAGGGGCTATAATTCACCCCTCCACTTT
J gene: TRBJ1-6
V gene: TRBV27
D gene: TRBD1
clone size: few

CDR3 protein: CASSLGLAGPLEQYF
CDR3 DNA: TGTGCCAGCAGTTTAGGACTAGCGGGTCCTCTCGAGCAGTACTTC
J gene: TRBJ2-7
V gene: TRBV28
D gene: TRBD2
clone size: NA

CDR3 protein: CASSLEDRVYGYTF
CDR3 DNA: TGTGCCAGCAGCTTAGAGGACAGGGTGTATGGCTACACCTTC
J gene: TRBJ1-2
V gene: TRBV7-9
D gene: TRBD1
clone size: NA

CDR3 protein: CASSLRKEYKSSYEQYF
CDR3 DNA: TGTGCCAGCAGCTTACGAAAGGAGTATAAGAGCTCCTACGAGCAGTACTTC
J gene: TRBJ2-7
V gene: TRBV7-9
D gene: NA
clone size: NA

CDR3 protein: CASSRQGLSGELFF
CDR3 DNA: TGTGCCAGCAGTCGACAGGGCCTATCCGGGGAGCTGTTTTTT
J gene: TRBJ2-2
V gene: TRBV28
D gene: TRBD1
clone size: NA

CDR3 protein: CASRARFSYNEQFF
CDR3 DNA: TGTGCCAGCAGGGCTAGATTCTCCTACAATGAGCAGTTCTTC
J gene: TRBJ2-1
V gene: TRBV2
D gene: NA
clone size: once

CDR3 protein: CAISERRTSNQPQHF
CDR3 DNA: TGTGCCATCAGTGAGAGGAGAACCAGCAATCAGCCCCAGCATTTT
J gene: TRBJ1-5
V gene: TRBV10-3
D gene: NA
clone size: NA

CDR3 protein: CASSAGPELANTGELFF
CDR3 DNA: TGCGCCAGCAGCGCGGGACCGGAGCTCGCGAACACCGGGGAGCTGTTTTTT
J gene: TRBJ2-2
V gene: TRBV5-1
D gene: NA
clone size: NA

CDR3 protein: CASSQGLTGRSYEQYF
CDR3 DNA: TGCGCCAGCAGCCAAGGGTTGACAGGGAGGTCCTACGAGCAGTACTTC
J gene: TRBJ2-7
V gene: TRBV4-1
D gene: NA
clone size: NA

CDR3 protein: CASNGEGPNGELFF
CDR3 DNA: TGTGCCAGCAATGGGGAGGGGCCAAACGGGGAGCTGTTTTTT
J gene: TRBJ2-2
V gene: TRBV2
D gene: TRBD2
clone size: NA

CDR3 protein: CASSRYGGVSTEAFF
CDR3 DNA: TGTGCCAGCAGCCGTTACGGGGGGGTGAGCACTGAAGCTTTCTTT
J gene: TRBJ1-1
V gene: TRBV3-1/TRBV3-2
D gene: NA
clone size: NA

CDR3 protein: CAWTRQRGYGYTF
CDR3 DNA: TGTGCCTGGACTAGACAGAGAGGCTATGGCTACACCTTC
J gene: TRBJ1-2
V gene: TRBV30
D gene: NA
clone size: NA

CDR3 protein: CASSVSGQSSYNEQFF
CDR3 DNA: TGTGCCAGCAGCGTATCAGGACAGAGCTCCTACAATGAGCAGTTCTTC
J gene: TRBJ2-1
V gene: TRBV9
D gene: NA
clone size: few

CDR3 protein: CASSLDRQGNTGELFF
CDR3 DNA: TGCGCCAGCAGCTTGGATCGACAGGGGAACACCGGGGAGCTGTTTTTT
J gene: TRBJ2-2
V gene: TRBV5-1
D gene: TRBD1
clone size: NA

CDR3 protein: CASSPSLSGVPYNEQFF
CDR3 DNA: TGTGCCAGCAGTCCCTCCCTTAGCGGGGTCCCCTACAATGAGCAGTTCTTC
J gene: TRBJ2-1
V gene: TRBV27
D gene: TRBD2
clone size: NA

CDR3 protein: CASRSRGLLNTEAFF
CDR3 DNA: TGTGCCAGCCGCTCTAGGGGACTGTTGAACACTGAAGCTTTCTTT
J gene: TRBJ1-1
V gene: TRBV28
D gene: NA
clone size: NA

CDR3 protein: CSASWGPVGELFF
CDR3 DNA: TGCAGTGCTAGTTGGGGGCCCGTCGGGGAGCTGTTTTTT
J gene: TRBJ2-2
V gene: TRBV20-1
D gene: NA
clone size: few

CDR3 protein: CSASPTRRGNEQFF
CDR3 DNA: TGCAGTGCTAGTCCCACCCGCAGAGGAAATGAGCAGTTCTTC
J gene: TRBJ2-1
V gene: TRBV20-1
D gene: NA
clone size: NA

CDR3 protein: CASRDRGSYNSPLHF
CDR3 DNA: TGTGCCAGCAGAGACAGGGGCTCTTATAATTCACCCCTCCACTTT
J gene: TRBJ1-6
V gene: TRBV6-5
D gene: TRBD1
clone size: NA

CDR3 protein: CASSPTGHLSSYNSPLHF
CDR3 DNA: TGTGCCAGCAGTCCTACGGGACACCTGAGCTCCTATAATTCACCCCTCCACTTT
J gene: TRBJ1-6
V gene: TRBV28
D gene: NA
clone size: NA

CDR3 protein: CASRYGSGTSGSYEQYF
CDR3 DNA: TGCGCCAGCAGATATGGTAGTGGGACTAGCGGGAGCTACGAGCAGTACTTC
J gene: TRBJ2-7
V gene: TRBV5-1
D gene: TRBD2
clone size: NA

CDR3 protein: CASSSRTGMEKLFF
CDR3 DNA: TGCGCCAGCAGCTCCCGGACAGGGATGGAAAAACTGTTTTTT
J gene: TRBJ1-4
V gene: TRBV5-1
D gene: TRBD1
clone size: NA

CDR3 protein: CASSFDRGTDTQYF
CDR3 DNA: TGTGCCAGCAGTTTCGACAGGGGGACAGATACGCAGTATTTT
J gene: TRBJ2-3
V gene: TRBV6-5
D gene: TRBD1
clone size: NA

CDR3 protein: CASSVAMGADYGYTF
CDR3 DNA: TGTGCCAGCAGCGTAGCTATGGGGGCGGACTATGGCTACACCTTC
J gene: TRBJ1-2
V gene: TRBV9
D gene: NA
clone size: NA

CDR3 protein: CASMESVGRRNTEAFF
CDR3 DNA: TGTGCCAGTATGGAGTCAGTCGGAAGAAGGAACACTGAAGCTTTCTTT
J gene: TRBJ1-1
V gene: TRBV19
D gene: NA
clone size: few

CDR3 protein: CASSPPTRQETQYF
CDR3 DNA: TGTGCCAGCTCACCACCTACCAGACAAGAGACCCAGTACTTC
J gene: TRBJ2-5
V gene: TRBV18
D gene: NA
clone size: NA

CDR3 protein: CSVAGTANIQYF
CDR3 DNA: TGCAGCGTTGCCGGGACAGCAAACATTCAGTACTTC
J gene: TRBJ2-4
V gene: TRBV29-1
D gene: TRBD1
clone size: NA

CDR3 protein: CASSQVLEKLFF
CDR3 DNA: TGTGCCAGCAGCCAAGTCCTTGAAAAACTGTTTTTT
J gene: TRBJ1-4
V gene: TRBV3-1/TRBV3-2
D gene: NA
clone size: NA

CDR3 protein: CASSPILGAGGGEQYF
CDR3 DNA: TGCGCCAGCAGCCCCATCTTGGGCGCCGGGGGGGGCGAGCAGTACTTC
J gene: TRBJ2-7
V gene: TRBV5-1
D gene: TRBD2
clone size: NA

CDR3 protein: CASSRDRLENTEAFF
CDR3 DNA: TGCGCCAGCAGTCGGGACAGACTCGAGAACACTGAAGCTTTCTTT
J gene: TRBJ1-1
V gene: TRBV10-2
D gene: TRBD1
clone size: NA

CDR3 protein: CASSADWMNTEAFF
CDR3 DNA: TGTGCCAGCAGCGCTGACTGGATGAACACTGAAGCTTTCTTT
J gene: TRBJ1-1
V gene: TRBV3-1/TRBV3-2
D gene: NA
clone size: once

CDR3 protein: CASSFGSEQFF
CDR3 DNA: TGCGCCAGCAGCTTCGGGTCTGAGCAGTTCTTC
J gene: TRBJ2-1
V gene: TRBV5-1
D gene: NA
clone size: NA

CDR3 protein: CASSWAFRKNYGYTF
CDR3 DNA: TGTGCCAGCAGTTGGGCCTTTAGGAAGAACTATGGCTACACCTTC
J gene: TRBJ1-2
V gene: TRBV28
D gene: NA
clone size: few

CDR3 protein: CASSPPGQGQGSPLHF
CDR3 DNA: TGCGCCAGCAGCCCCCCGGGACAGGGTCAAGGATCACCCCTCCACTTT
J gene: TRBJ1-6
V gene: TRBV5-1
D gene: TRBD1
clone size: NA

CDR3 protein: CSVEVSSNYGYTF
CDR3 DNA: TGCAGCGTTGAGGTTTCCAGTAACTATGGCTACACCTTC
J gene: TRBJ1-2
V gene: TRBV29-1
D gene: NA
clone size: few

CDR3 protein: CSVRTGGGNQPQHF
CDR3 DNA: TGCAGCGTCAGAACAGGGGGTGGCAATCAGCCCCAGCATTTT
J gene: TRBJ1-5
V gene: TRBV29-1
D gene: TRBD1
clone size: once

CDR3 protein: CASSLDLRPGANVLTF
CDR3 DNA: TGTGCCAGCAGCTTGGATTTGAGGCCTGGGGCCAACGTCCTGACTTTC
J gene: TRBJ2-6
V gene: TRBV7-9
D gene: NA
clone size: NA

CDR3 protein: CASSLVVQGASTNEKLFF
CDR3 DNA: TGTGCCAGCAGCTTGGTCGTACAGGGGGCATCAACTAATGAAAAACTGTTTTTT
J gene: TRBJ1-4
V gene: TRBV5-5
D gene: TRBD1
clone size: NA

CDR3 protein: CASSLATASGNTGELFF
CDR3 DNA: TGTGCCAGCAGCTTAGCCACAGCTAGCGGGAACACCGGGGAGCTGTTTTTT
J gene: TRBJ2-2
V gene: TRBV7-6
D gene: TRBD2
clone size: NA

CDR3 protein: CASSVLGGDTEAFF
CDR3 DNA: TGTGCCAGCAGCGTGTTAGGGGGAGATACTGAAGCTTTCTTT
J gene: TRBJ1-1
V gene: TRBV27
D gene: NA
clone size: NA

CDR3 protein: CASSLGTSGGHEQFF
CDR3 DNA: TGTGCCAGCAGCCTGGGGACTAGCGGGGGGCATGAGCAGTTCTTC
J gene: TRBJ2-1
V gene: TRBV5-4
D gene: TRBD2
clone size: NA

CDR3 protein: CASSQEYRGHYGYTF
CDR3 DNA: TGCGCCAGCAGCCAAGAATACAGGGGTCACTATGGCTACACCTTC
J gene: TRBJ1-2
V gene: TRBV4-1
D gene: TRBD1
clone size: NA

CDR3 protein: CASSIFRTGTKGGYTF
CDR3 DNA: TGTGCCAGCAGTATCTTCCGGACAGGGACCAAAGGGGGCTACACCTTC
J gene: TRBJ1-2
V gene: TRBV28
D gene: TRBD1
clone size: NA

CDR3 protein: CASRPGLTGEQYF
CDR3 DNA: TGCGCCAGCAGGCCGGGACTAACGGGAGAGCAGTACTTC
J gene: TRBJ2-7
V gene: TRBV10-2
D gene: TRBD2
clone size: NA

CDR3 protein: CASSSAIVADSYNEQFF
CDR3 DNA: TGTGCCAGCAGCTCAGCAATAGTAGCGGACTCCTACAATGAGCAGTTCTTC
J gene: TRBJ2-1
V gene: TRBV11-2
D gene: NA
clone size: NA

CDR3 protein: CASSQTPLAGGRVFQETQYF
CDR3 DNA: TGCGCCAGCAGCCAAACCCCTCTAGCGGGGGGTAGAGTGTTTCAAGAGACCCAGTACTTC
J gene: TRBJ2-5
V gene: TRBV4-1
D gene: TRBD2
clone size: NA

CDR3 protein: CASSLGDRGWNQPQHF
CDR3 DNA: TGTGCCAGCAGCTTGGGAGACAGGGGTTGGAATCAGCCCCAGCATTTT
J gene: TRBJ1-5
V gene: TRBV5-6
D gene: TRBD1
clone size: NA

CDR3 protein: CASSFSRNLLNTEAFF
CDR3 DNA: TGTGCCAGCAGCTTCTCCAGGAACCTATTGAACACTGAAGCTTTCTTT
J gene: TRBJ1-1
V gene: TRBV7-9
D gene: NA
clone size: NA

CDR3 protein: CASSLAREAADYGYTF
CDR3 DNA: TGTGCCAGCTCACTTGCCCGGGAGGCGGCTGACTATGGCTACACCTTC
J gene: TRBJ1-2
V gene: TRBV18
D gene: NA
clone size: NA

CDR3 protein: CASSLVEGSDTQYF
CDR3 DNA: TGCGCCAGCAGCTTGGTTGAGGGCTCAGATACGCAGTATTTT
J gene: TRBJ2-3
V gene: TRBV5-1
D gene: NA
clone size: NA

CDR3 protein: CASSFSTGEQFF
CDR3 DNA: TGTGCCAGCAGTTTTAGTACGGGTGAGCAGTTCTTC
J gene: TRBJ2-1
V gene: TRBV12-3/TRBV12-4
D gene: NA
clone size: NA